This TCR beta chain appears in the sequencing data of a study of human T cells and chemical hapten exposure. Overall study context: Investigators sensitized approximately 2 cm by approximately 2 cm of upper inner arm skin with 2% DPC.

One entry per CDR3 protein results from TCRdb running MiXCR on the RACE reads. The sample contains approximately 110,000 distinct CDR3 sequences, under 35% of which appear only once. Time point of the sample: patch test 3, about 24 weeks after DPC sensitization. Treatment given: therapeutic diphenylcyclopropenone sensitization with weekly scalp DPC. Germline values: CDR1 MDHEN, CDR2 SYDVKM. CDR3 length: 12 residues. The V end was cut by 7 bases, the J end by 6 bases, with 13 bases between. The chain employs TRBV28 and TRBJ2-7, with a weak D call TRBD1 (6 bases). Sequenced material: whole blood, taken in connection with sensitization to the hapten diphenylcyclopropenone (DPC). The source is a man between 35 and 55 years old with alopecia areata. Some clones in this sample may be carry-over from other donors' samples. The CDR3 reads CASTLQGPEQYF. Written as DNA, the CDR3 is TGTGCCAGCACCCTCCAGGGGCCCGAGCAGTACTTC.